This T cell receptor delta chain originates from a study of DNA immune sequencing with unique molecular identifiers (dated by TCRdb to the early 2020s). Study-wide context: Using immunomagnetic cell separation, gammadelta T cells were enriched from buffy coats, and the genomic DNA of these cells was sequenced. gammadelta T cells were enriched from PBMC of 10 healthy individuals by fluorescence-activated cell sorting. To compare enriched with non-enriched material, about 100 ng of enriched gammadelta T-cell DNA and 0.75 to 1 ug of non-enriched PBMC DNA were sequenced. The study developed and validated an ultrasensitive DNA-based TRD repertoire sequencing method using PCR-introduced unique molecular identifiers. Validation of the sequencing method was done both on synthetic reference molecules and on blood samples taken from healthy individuals. Healthy individuals were used as donors, and sorted peripheral blood gammadelta T cells were profiled from about 10 of these donors.

Library preparation employed multiplex PCR. A 32-plex assay, with primers for all 8 TRDV and 4 TRDJ genes spanning the CDR3, was used to amplify the genomic DNA. During three to four cycles of barcoding PCR, a 12-nucleotide UMI was attached, and a second PCR using Illumina adapter primers followed. AMPure XP beads were used for library purification, and library quality was checked on a Fragment Analyzer with the HS NGS Fragment kit. An Illumina MiniSeq mid-output kit with approximately 20% PhiX and 150 cycles of paired-end reads was used for sequencing. In the original analysis: MIGEC version 1.2.9 was used to process the reads, grouping the reads by UMI and building error-corrected consensus sequences. Modified VDJtools version 1.2.1 scripts and the tcR R package were used for post-processing. The public reads were reprocessed by TCRdb using CATT, and rows of matching DNA were later combined. The V and J calls, along with clone size, are taken from TCRdb and not from the paper's own processing. This sample gives about 4,700 delta-chain clones in total; roughly 12% of them show up just once. The top ten clones comprise 52% of the sample.

Turning to this clone: Its target antigen remains unknown. The protein TCRdb lists belongs to a much larger clone and differs from this DNA's translation at residue 8, which points to a read error; the protein shown is made from the DNA.

Including cysteine and phenylalanine, the CDR3 has 19 amino acids. Only the CDR3 DNA stays, 57 bases, in frame from base 1. Per the germline V gene, GEAIGNYY is the CDR1 and EKD is the CDR2. V is trimmed back by 4 bases and J by 4 bases, and the junction contains 14 bases that no gene match accounts for. What the authors observed across the whole study: Among clonotypes in healthy donors, TRDV2 paired with TRDJ1 was identified as the most common TRD rearrangement. Healthy donors differed in TRD repertoire diversity, and several donors were highly oligoclonal, meaning the top 5 clonotypes made up more than half of productive molecules. Novel TRD sequences not targeted by the primers cannot be detected with the primer-based approach.

The receptor comes from a human donor in good health. The material sequenced was gamma-delta T cells enriched from blood buffy coat, or unenriched PBMCs (not recorded which). The chain joins TRDV2 to TRDJ2, with 13 bases matching TRDD3. The DNA sequence is given as TGTGCCTGTGATCAACTTGGCGATACTGGGGGATACGCGACAGCACAACTCTTCTTT. It is translated as CACDQLGDTGGYATAQLFF.